These 19 T cell receptor beta chains originate from one sample sequenced in a study of shared clonotypes between healthy human individuals. Repertoires were generated with immunoSEQ multiplex PCR, while TCRdb's copy carries only in-frame clones and drops some. The sample contains some 1,100,000 clones, around 78% of which appear only once. Specimen: memory CD4+ T cells from PBMCs. As to subset: CD45RA-negative fraction. These receptors came from a man aged 18 to 30 in good health. Some clones in this sample may be carry-over from other donors' samples.

The gene calls are TRBV4-3 and TRBJ2-5; maybe TRBD1 (5 bases). CDR1 and CDR2 from the germline V gene are LGHNA and YSLEER. V shed 3 bases and J shed 3 bases, with 17 bases lying between them. The CDR3 is 16 amino acids. The CDR3: CASSQGHSGRKETQYF. DNA for the CDR3: TGCGCCAGCAGCCAGGGGCATTCAGGGCGAAAAGAGACCCAGTACTTC.

The sample holds a few counts of this clone. This chain links TRBV5-1 with TRBJ2-2; TRBD2 might be the D (6 bases). The CDR3 runs 14 residues. Trimming took 0 bases from V and 7 from J, leaving 10 bases between them. Per germline, CDR1 SGHRS and CDR2 YFSETQ. The CDR3, as DNA: TGCGCCAGCAGCTTGGTCGGGAGTAGCGGGGAGCTGTTTTTT. Translated, it gives CASSLVGSSGELFF.

The V and J genes are TRBV15 and TRBJ2-1; D uncertain. Between the trimmed V and J ends, which lost 3 bases and 12 bases, there was a span of 12 bases. This CDR3 region has 12 residues. CDR1 and CDR2 from the germline V gene are LNHNV and YYDKDF (reference sequence). The CDR3 DNA sequence: TGTGCCACCAGCAGGGACGGAACAAGGCAGTTCTTC. This sequence encodes CATSRDGTRQFF.

The rearrangement links TRBV7-9 to TRBJ2-3; D is ambiguous. Germline V CDR1 and CDR2: SEHNR, FQNEAQ (reference sequence). Trimming cost V 0 bases and J 3 bases, with 13 bases left between them. There are 16 residues in the CDR3. The CDR3 DNA reads TGTGCCAGCAGCTTAGCCCGTCTAGGCTTAACAGATACGCAGTATTTT. It yields the protein CASSLARLGLTDTQYF. Supplemented by reference TRBV7-9 and TRBJ2-3, the full variable domain reads DTGVSQNPRHKITKRGQNVTFRCDPISEHNRLYWYRQTLGQGPEFLTYFQNEAQLEKSRLLSDRFSAERPKGSFSTLEIQRTEQGDSAMYLCASSLARLGLTDTQYFGPGTRLTVL.

This clone occurred once. This chain joins TRBV4-1 and TRBJ1-1; TRBD1 aligns across 9 bases. The V gene's germline CDR1 is MGHRA and CDR2 YSYEKL. V lost 2 bases and J lost 0; bases outside the gene matches: 7. CDR3 size: 17 residues. The CDR3 coding sequence is TGCGCCAGCAGCCAACCCGACAGGGGGAGGATGAACACTGAAGCTTTCTTT. It codes for CASSQPDRGRMNTEAFF.

The chain combines TRBV5-1 with TRBJ1-1, with D hard to call. Germline-derived CDR1 and CDR2 are SGHRS and YFSETQ. V lost 0 bases and J 7 bases, leaving 7 bases between the germline ends. The CDR3 covers 12 residues. CDR3 DNA: TGCGCCAGCAGCTTGGATGCGCATGAAGCTTTCTTT. This sequence encodes CASSLDAHEAFF.

The V gene is TRBV5-4, the J gene TRBJ1-2; D is unresolved. Deletions cut 7 bases from V and 7 bases from J, with 17 bases between. The CDR3 loop spans 13 amino acids. CDR1 and CDR2 from the germline V gene are SGHNT and YYREEE (reference sequence). CDR3 region: CASAAADYGGYTF. The CDR3 bases are TGTGCCAGCGCCGCCGCGGATTACGGTGGCTACACCTTC.

The sample holds a few counts of this clone. V and J are TRBV19 and TRBJ1-1, with unresolved D. Germline CDR1 LNHDA, CDR2 SQIVND (reference sequence). The CDR3 length is 13 residues. V was trimmed by 6 bases and J by 3 bases, leaving 11 bases between them. CDR3 loop: CASRLIGDTEAFF. The CDR3, as DNA: TGTGCCAGTAGATTAATCGGGGACACTGAAGCTTTCTTT. The whole variable domain, remainder taken from reference TRBV19 and TRBJ1-1, is DGGITQSPKYLFRKEGQNVTLSCEQNLNHDAMYWYRQDPGQGLRLIYYSQIVNDFQKGDIAEGYSVSREKKESFPLTVTSAQKNPTAFYLCASRLIGDTEAFFGQGTRLTVV.

The gene calls are TRBV5-5 and TRBJ2-1; 7 positions agree with TRBD1. CDR1 and CDR2 from the germline V gene are SGHKS and YYEKEE (reference sequence). The V segment lost 0 bases and the J segment 4 bases; nucleotides outside the gene matches: 7. This CDR3 comprises 16 residues. CDR3 nucleotides: TGTGCCAGCAGCTTGGCTTCGGGGACAGCTTACAATGAGCAGTTCTTC. This encodes CASSLASGTAYNEQFF. Full variable domain (rest looked up from reference TRBV5-5 and TRBJ2-1): DAGVTQSPTHLIKTRGQQVTLRCSPISGHKSVSWYQQVLGQGPQFIFQYYEKEERGRGNFPDRFSARQFPNYSSELNVNALLLGDSALYLCASSLASGTAYNEQFFGPGTRLTVL.

This clone was found a few times. The chain has TRBV18 and TRBJ1-1; 8 nucleotides line up with TRBD1. From germline, CDR1 is KGHSH and CDR2 LQKENI. V dropped 2 bases and J dropped 0; count of bases not matched to a gene: 8. The CDR3 is 17 amino acids. CDR3: CASSPAGGAGMNTEAFF. DNA of the CDR3: TGTGCCAGCTCACCAGCAGGGGGCGCAGGTATGAACACTGAAGCTTTCTTT.

This clone was observed a handful of times. This rearrangement joins TRBV28 to TRBJ2-7; 10 positions match TRBD2. CDR3 size: 13 residues. The V segment lost 8 bases and the J segment 6 bases; nucleotides outside the gene matches: 7. Germline lookup yields CDR1 MDHEN and CDR2 SYDVKM. CDR3 region: CASHSGRRGEQYF. The CDR3 DNA reads TGTGCCAGCCATAGCGGGAGGAGGGGCGAGCAGTACTTC.

As to this clone: This same CDR3 is encoded by further DNA sequences in the sample. V and J are TRBV5-1 and TRBJ2-6; D unresolved. Germline CDR1 is SGHRS and CDR2 is YFSETQ. The CDR3 contains 14 residues. Trimming removed 5 bases from V and 0 bases from J, with 6 bases in between. This CDR3 reads CASSPSSGANVLTF. Written as DNA, the CDR3 is TGCGCCAGCAGTCCAAGCTCTGGGGCCAACGTCCTGACTTTC.

This clone came up once. The chain uses TRBV5-6 and TRBJ2-2; D not resolved. This CDR3 spans 15 amino acids. CDR1 SGHDT and CDR2 YYEEEE come from the germline V gene. V was clipped by 2 bases and J by 0 bases, with 8 bases between them. This CDR3 reads CASSLAASNTGELFF. DNA for the CDR3: TGTGCCAGCAGCTTAGCCGCCTCGAACACCGGGGAGCTGTTTTTT.

The chain links TRBV6-6 to TRBJ1-2; D not certain. The CDR3 consists of 12 residues. CDR1 is MNHNY and CDR2 is SVGAGI in the germline V gene (reference sequence). V was clipped by 8 bases and J by 4 bases, with 11 bases between them. CDR3 DNA: TGTGCCAGCCGTGACGGACTCTATGGCTACACCTTC. It translates to CASRDGLYGYTF.

The chain uses TRBV10-3 and TRBJ2-5; no firm D call. Germline-derived CDR1 and CDR2 are ENHRY and SYGVKD. Between the trimmed V and J ends, which lost 0 bases and 5 bases, there was a span of 13 bases. There are 15 residues in the CDR3. CDR3 nucleotide sequence: TGTGCCATCAGTGAGTCGCGCAGTTTTACGGAGACCCAGTACTTC. Protein product: CAISESRSFTETQYF.

The CDR3 region is CASSYSSGTYNEQFF. Here the CDR3 DNA reads TGCGCCAGCAGCTATTCTAGCGGAACCTACAATGAGCAGTTCTTC. J is TRBJ2-1 and V is TRBV5-1, with 7 bases lining up with TRBD2. The CDR3 spans 15 residues. The ends lost 3 bases at V and 2 bases at J; junction bases unmatched: 5. Germline CDR1 and CDR2: SGHRS and YFSETQ.

In its sample, this clone was seen a few times. In DNA, the CDR3 is TGTGCCAGCAGAGAGAGGGGATTCTCCTACGAGCAGTACTTC. Translated, it gives CASRERGFSYEQYF. This sequence joins TRBV27 and TRBJ2-7; either TRBD1 or TRBD2 may fit D (5 bases each). The V and J ends lost 6 bases and 0 bases respectively, with 12 bases between them. Germline V gene sequence: CDR1 MNHEY, CDR2 SMNVEV (reference sequence). CDR3 length equals 14 residues.

V is TRBV2 and J is TRBJ1-1; no definite D call. Trimming cost V 6 bases and J 1 base, with 12 bases left between them. The CDR3 consists of 14 residues. Germline assignment: CDR1 SNHLY and CDR2 FYNNEI. In DNA, the CDR3 is TGTGCCAGCAGCACGGACTATTCGAACACTGAAGCTTTCTTT. Translation gives CASSTDYSNTEAFF.

This clone was recorded many times. This sequence joins TRBV7-2 and TRBJ1-3, with a possible D match to TRBD1 (6 bases). Germline loops: CDR1 SGHTA, CDR2 FQGNSA. V lost 4 bases to trimming and J lost 3 bases, with 13 bases between them. This CDR3 is built from 15 residues. CDR3 protein: CASSSGGLGGNTIYF. The CDR3 nucleotides read TGTGCCAGCAGCTCGGGGGGGCTGGGTGGAAACACCATATATTTT.